The rows below give T cell receptor beta chains drawn from one sample of a study of T cell repertoires in cytomegalovirus infection. TCRdb re-called the reads through MiXCR, storing one row per CDR3 protein. The sample holds 170,000 or so distinct CDR3 sequences, 17% seen once. Sequencing was performed on CD8+ T cells from PBMCs. The receptors were gathered from a human donor in good health (CMV status not recorded). Some clones in this sample may be carry-over from other donors' samples. Both conserved end residues are part of each CDR3. Each record gives: CDR3 DNA, CDR3 protein, V gene, clone size, D gene, J gene. D genes are given only for firm matches. Where a row states a size, it is once, few, many or the class of an expanded clone; other rows omit it.

DNA: TGTGCCAGCAGCCCACCCACAGGGGGCGGCACTGAAGCTTTCTTT
CDR3: CASSPPTGGGTEAFF
V: TRBV4-2
size: few
D: TRBD1
J: TRBJ1-1

DNA: TGTGCCAGCACCCCCGGGGCAATACAGGGGAACACTGAAGCTTTCTTT
CDR3: CASTPGAIQGNTEAFF
V: TRBV6-8
size: few
D: .
J: TRBJ1-1

DNA: TGTGCCAGCAGCTCTACATCCGCCGGAGTCGTGAACACTGAAGCTTTCTTT
CDR3: CASSSTSAGVVNTEAFF
V: TRBV7-6
size: many
D: .
J: TRBJ1-1

DNA: TGTGCCAGCAGCCTCGGTGGCGGGGAGCTGTTTTTT
CDR3: CASSLGGGELFF
V: TRBV6-2/TRBV6-3
size: .
D: .
J: TRBJ2-2

DNA: TGTGCCAGCATGGAGGGCCGAGAGAACATTCAGTACTTC
CDR3: CASMEGRENIQYF
V: TRBV12-3/TRBV12-4
size: .
D: .
J: TRBJ2-4

DNA: TGTGCCAGCAGCTTAGTCGGGGGATATTACAATGAGCAGTTCTTC
CDR3: CASSLVGGYYNEQFF
V: TRBV7-8
size: few
D: .
J: TRBJ2-1

DNA: TGTGCCAGCAGCCCGCCACAGGGGGTCCCCAACGAGCAGTTCTTC
CDR3: CASSPPQGVPNEQFF
V: TRBV7-8
size: few
D: TRBD1
J: TRBJ2-1

DNA: TGTGCCAGCAGTTACTTACCAGGGAACACCTACAATGAGCAGTTCTTC
CDR3: CASSYLPGNTYNEQFF
V: TRBV6-6
size: .
D: .
J: TRBJ2-1

DNA: TGTGCCAGCAGTGAAGTCGGGACAGGGAACACCGGGGAGCTGTTTTTT
CDR3: CASSEVGTGNTGELFF
V: TRBV2
size: .
D: TRBD1
J: TRBJ2-2

DNA: TGTGCCACCCCCGTCGGACAGGGGGCCGGGGAGCTGTTTTTT
CDR3: CATPVGQGAGELFF
V: TRBV15
size: .
D: TRBD1
J: TRBJ2-2

DNA: TGTGCCAGCAGACTGTTAAGCGAAACGAACACCGGGGAGCTGTTTTTT
CDR3: CASRLLSETNTGELFF
V: TRBV28
size: .
D: .
J: TRBJ2-2

DNA: TGCAGCGTTGAGGCCAGCTACTACGAGCAGTACTTC
CDR3: CSVEASYYEQYF
V: TRBV29-1
size: few
D: .
J: TRBJ2-7

DNA: TGTGCCAGCACCACCCGGCGGGAACACTACGAGCGGCAGTACTTC
CDR3: CASTTRREHYERQYF
V: TRBV7-8
size: .
D: .
J: TRBJ2-7